This is a list of T cell receptor beta chains from one sample in a study of beta chain features in type 1 diabetes. Sequencing used immunoSEQ multiplex PCR; TCRdb keeps in-frame clones, though not all of them. The sample lists 45,000 to 60,000 clones, about three fifths seen once, with 0.29% in the top ten. The sample taken for sequencing was stem cell memory CD4+ T cells from blood. Source of these receptors: a woman younger than 45 with type 1 diabetes. Both conserved end residues are part of each CDR3.

TRBV2 | CASSLDWGVLFF
TRBV20-1 | CSARVHYEQYF
TRBV27 | CASGTGDGKYF
TRBV18 | CASSPGLASYEQYF
TRBV2 | CASSAQKLAGSYEQYF
TRBV5-6 | CASSLSGQGAYEQYF
TRBV7-8 | CASRKRRGTGELFF
TRBV5-6 | CASNDRKMPYEQYF
TRBV19 | CASSGQGGYEQYF
TRBV11-1 | CASSFEVSTQYF
TRBV7-9 | CATQGRGLGEQYF
TRBV7-3 | CASSSSGRAGEQFF
TRBV9 | CASSVPLREDTQYF
TRBV11-2 | CASSLGGRAFYEQYF
TRBV18 | CASSPSGETYGYTF
TRBV5-1 | CASTQSWETDTQYF
TRBV11-3 | CASSSGPGGTNTGELFF
TRBV6-5 | CASSYSSGVNTEAFF
TRBV5-1 | CASSLANSGNTDTQYF
TRBV19 | CASSLQAHNEQFF
TRBV9 | CASSVGGSLYTGELFF
TRBV27 | CASSLSGTGAYEQYF
TRBV11-3 | CASRLAGGANEQFF
TRBV10-3 | CATTRLAASSYEQYF
TRBV14 | CASSRQVPYEQYF
TRBV27 | CASSPERGGEQFF